The entry below gives a single T cell receptor (beta chain) sequence along with its context. Its recognized antigen is unknown. A junction boundary mismatches the germline segment, possibly from a read error. Patients with autoimmune disease history or receiving systemic immunosuppression were excluded from the trial. Peripheral blood for TCR sequencing was collected from all dose cohorts at baseline, on cycle 4 day 1, and on cycle 7 day 1. The samples were drawn from a first-in-human, open-label, multicenter phase I dose-escalation trial of ivuxolimab. Adults with locally advanced or metastatic melanoma, renal cell carcinoma, hepatocellular carcinoma or head and neck squamous cell carcinoma were enrolled in the trial. Before TCR sequencing, CD4+ T cells and CD8+ T cells were sorted from peripheral blood as separate populations. The source of the sample is a study of OX40 agonist ivuxolimab in advanced cancers. With regard to the full study: Ivuxolimab was an agonistic, fully human IgG2 monoclonal antibody directed against OX40 (CD134), a costimulatory receptor. The dose-escalation cohort was over 70% male with a mean age of about 60 years, ranging from roughly 23 to 90. Partial responses were achieved by three dose-escalation patients, of whom one had hepatocellular carcinoma and two had cutaneous melanoma. Among the 50 to 55 dose-escalation patients, about 19 had hepatocellular carcinoma, about 15 melanoma, 9 renal cell carcinoma and 9 head and neck cancer. The monotherapy dose-escalation portion (N of about 50 patients) of the phase I ivuxolimab trial is reported in the paper. Intravenous ivuxolimab was administered to patients every 2 weeks at six dose levels: 0.01, 0.1, 0.3, 1.5, 3 and 10 mg/kg. Patients were allowed to have had prior anti-PD-1, anti-PD-L1 or anti-CTLA-4 therapy, and around two fifths of the dose-escalation patients had been treated with checkpoint inhibitors. Peripheral TCRbeta sequencing aimed to test whether ivuxolimab altered TCR sequence diversity and caused clonal T-cell expansion. Overall study results and their limits: Low levels of normalized T-cell clonal expansion were also seen in some patients who did not respond. After ivuxolimab, expanded clones were on average more numerous among CD8+ T cells than among CD4+ T cells. In the 0.1-3.0 mg/kg groups, partial responders had among the lowest normalized peripheral clonal expansion, particularly in CD8+ T cells. At doses from 0.1 to 3.0 mg/kg, clonal expansion was seen in both CD4+ and CD8+ blood T cells between baseline and week 6. Antigen specificity was not determined for the clonally expanded peripheral T cells.

Genomic DNA was extracted from sorted cells for sequencing of the TCRbeta CDR3 region. The immunoSEQ Assay was used for sequencing of TCRbeta CDR3 regions. TCRdb stores this immuneACCESS table with in-frame sequences only. Part of the clones is absent; in the studies checked, under half of the shortfall reflects unresolved V genes, and no reason is known for the rest. The table for this sample lists about 63,000 clones; about 91% of them were counted only once. The ten largest clones represent 4% to 4.5% of the sample. The starting material was CD4+ or CD8+ T cells sorted from blood, obtained in a trial of the OX40 agonist ivuxolimab. The TCR was taken from an adult with an advanced solid tumor such as melanoma, head and neck, liver or kidney cancer.

This receptor has the CDR3 CASSLATDTDTQYF. Read as DNA, the sequence is TGTGCTAGCAGCTTAGCGACAGACACAGATACGCAGTATTTT. Recombination connected TRBV7-7 to TRBJ2-3, with the D gene tentatively TRBD1 or TRBD2, based on 5 matching bases in each. Sequences SSHAT (CDR1) and FNYEAQ (CDR2) are obtained from the germline V gene (reference sequence). There are 14 amino acids in the CDR3, from cysteine to phenylalanine inclusive. Only the CDR3 DNA stays, 42 bases, in frame from base 1.